This TCR beta chain was identified during a study of blood T cell repertoires in COVID-19. About the research overall: COVID-19 samples collected from the United States, Italy and Spain covered acute and convalescent phases. Nucleic acid was either cDNA or gDNA, and it came from T cells, B-cell-depleted T cells, or PBMCs.

Trimming took 2 bases from V and 8 from J; bases not matched to a gene: 7. The CDR3 length is 14 residues. Germline V gives CDR1 SEHNR, CDR2 FQNEAQ (reference sequence). The authors' processing: From reference gene primer amplification, estimates of nucleated cell counts were derived. TCRdb's table, derived via immunoSEQ multiplex PCR, lists solely in-frame clones and lacks some. That table gives V, J and clone size, and the DNA gave D and trimming. This table has approximately 230,000 clones, 87% appearing once. The J gene is TRBJ1-2, the V gene TRBV7-9, with TRBD1 matching over 8 bases. Sequencing was carried out using peripheral blood. This TCR was sampled from a man aged 18 to 35 with active or convalescent COVID-19. CDR3 sequence: CASSLPVTGGGYTF. Here the CDR3 DNA reads TGTGCCAGCAGCTTACCGGTCACAGGGGGAGGCTACACCTTC.